This section outlines one T cell receptor beta chain sequence together with its context. Its antigen is still unknown. This specimen belongs to a study of shared clonotypes between healthy human individuals. Study background: Three CD4 naive, three CD4 memory, two CD8 naive and one CD8 memory plate were used per donor. Notes on the study in general: Naive CD4 clonotypes were shared across a few donors at approximately 5.3%. Generally, naive subsets (rather than memory subsets) showed larger estimated richness.

The CDR3 sequence is 14 residues long. Germline loops: CDR1 SGHAT, CDR2 FQNNGV. Trimming pared 0 bases from V and 0 bases from J, leaving 6 bases between. Produced via immunoSEQ multiplex PCR; TCRdb's table is partial and in-frame only. In the table there are about 1 million clones, 65% to 80% of which are singletons. The chain carries TRBV11-2 and TRBJ2-7, with D uncertain. The TCR sequence derives from a man in his late teens or twenties in good health. The sample was memory CD4+ T cells sorted from blood. Subset here: CD45RA-negative fraction. In nucleotides, the CDR3 is TGTGCCAGCAGCTTAGAAGCGAGCTCCTACGAGCAGTACTTC. This encodes CASSLEASSYEQYF.